Listed here is a single T cell receptor beta chain. The antigen is undetermined. This entry belongs to a study of cytomegalovirus exposure and HLA in healthy donors. Overall study results and limits: A prior analysis recorded that most TCR beta V segments were productive about 90% or about 30% of the time.

The CDR3 sequence is 13 residues long. CDR1 is MNHNS, CDR2 SASEGT, per germline. With V trimmed by 10 bases and J by 9 bases, 9 bases remained unmatched. Use of 60 Vbeta and 13 Jbeta primers characterized the PCR. Here immunoSEQ multiplex PCR was the method, and the copy in TCRdb shows in-frame clones only, minus some. The sample includes about 140,000 clones, around 73% of them seen just once. This TCR came from a woman between 40 and 50 years old in good health and CMV-seronegative. V gene TRBV6-1 combines with J gene TRBJ1-6, with TRBD1 identical over 7 bases. The sequenced sample consisted of PBMCs. The CDR3 is CATERQGVSPLHF. CDR3 coding DNA: TGTGCCACCGAAAGACAGGGCGTTTCACCCCTCCACTTT.